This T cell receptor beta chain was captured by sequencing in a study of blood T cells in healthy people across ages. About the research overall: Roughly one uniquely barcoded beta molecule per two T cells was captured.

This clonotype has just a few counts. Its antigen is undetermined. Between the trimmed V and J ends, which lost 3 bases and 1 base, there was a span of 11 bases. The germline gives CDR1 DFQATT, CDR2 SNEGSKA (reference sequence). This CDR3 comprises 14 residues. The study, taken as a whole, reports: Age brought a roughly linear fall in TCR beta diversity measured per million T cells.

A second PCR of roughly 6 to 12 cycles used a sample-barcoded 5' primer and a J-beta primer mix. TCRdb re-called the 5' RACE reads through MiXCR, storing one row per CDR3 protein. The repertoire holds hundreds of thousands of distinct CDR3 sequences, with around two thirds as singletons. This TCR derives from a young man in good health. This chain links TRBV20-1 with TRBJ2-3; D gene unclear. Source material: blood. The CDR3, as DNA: TGCAGTGCTAGGGGGAATCGGGGCACAGATACGCAGTATTTT. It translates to CSARGNRGTDTQYF.